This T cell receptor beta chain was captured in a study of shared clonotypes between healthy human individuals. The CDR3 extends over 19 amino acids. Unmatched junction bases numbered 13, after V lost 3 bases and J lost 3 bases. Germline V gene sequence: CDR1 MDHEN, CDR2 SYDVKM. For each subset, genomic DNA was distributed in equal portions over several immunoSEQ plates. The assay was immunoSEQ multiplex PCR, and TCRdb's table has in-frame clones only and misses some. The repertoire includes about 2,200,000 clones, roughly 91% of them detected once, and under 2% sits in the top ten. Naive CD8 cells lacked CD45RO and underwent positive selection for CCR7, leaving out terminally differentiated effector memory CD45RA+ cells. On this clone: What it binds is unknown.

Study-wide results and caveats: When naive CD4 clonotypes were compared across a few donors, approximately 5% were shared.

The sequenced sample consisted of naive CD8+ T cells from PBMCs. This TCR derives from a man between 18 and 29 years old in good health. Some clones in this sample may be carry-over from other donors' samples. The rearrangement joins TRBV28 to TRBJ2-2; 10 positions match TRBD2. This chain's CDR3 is CASSFPAGGPKVDTGELFF. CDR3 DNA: TGTGCCAGCAGTTTTCCAGCGGGAGGGCCAAAGGTGGACACCGGGGAGCTGTTTTTT.